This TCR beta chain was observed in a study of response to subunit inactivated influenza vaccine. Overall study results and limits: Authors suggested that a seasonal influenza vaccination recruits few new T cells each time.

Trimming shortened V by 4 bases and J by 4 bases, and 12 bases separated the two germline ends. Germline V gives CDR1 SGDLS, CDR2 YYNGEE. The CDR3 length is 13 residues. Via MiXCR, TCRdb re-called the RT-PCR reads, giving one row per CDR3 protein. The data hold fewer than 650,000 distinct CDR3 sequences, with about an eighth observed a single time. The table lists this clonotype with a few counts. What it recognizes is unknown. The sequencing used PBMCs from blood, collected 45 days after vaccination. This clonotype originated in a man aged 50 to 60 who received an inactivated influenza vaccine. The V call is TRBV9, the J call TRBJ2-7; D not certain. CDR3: CASSRSPGYEQYF. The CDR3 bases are TGTGCCAGCAGCCGGTCCCCAGGTTACGAGCAGTACTTC.